Following are 14 T cell receptor beta chains from one sample sequenced in a study of T cell responses to AZD1222 COVID-19 vaccine. Repertoires were generated with immunoSEQ multiplex PCR, while TCRdb's copy carries only in-frame clones and drops some. The table includes fewer than 120,000 clones, approximately 92% detected once. The specimen comprised peripheral blood, sampled 28 days after the second AZD1222 dose. The receptors stem from an adult who received the AZD1222 COVID-19 vaccine.

This clone was counted once. The chain joins TRBV5-8 to TRBJ1-2; tentatively, D is TRBD1 (5 bases). Germline-derived CDR1 and CDR2 are SGHTS and YDEGEE. The CDR3 is 12 residues long. V lost 8 bases and J lost 4, with 12 bases in between. CDR3 sequence reads: CASYEGSYGYTF. In nucleotides, the CDR3 is TGTGCCAGTTACGAGGGGTCCTATGGCTACACCTTC.

The chain recombines TRBV19 with TRBJ1-6; the D is unclear. CDR1 LNHDA and CDR2 SQIVND come from the germline V gene (reference sequence). V lost 3 bases to trimming and J lost 10 bases, with 7 bases between them. The CDR3 runs 12 residues. The chain's CDR3 is CASSMPVSPLHF. CDR3 in DNA: TGTGCCAGTAGTATGCCTGTCTCACCCCTCCACTTT. Looking up the rest from reference TRBV19 and TRBJ1-6 gives the full variable domain: DGGITQSPKYLFRKEGQNVTLSCEQNLNHDAMYWYRQDPGQGLRLIYYSQIVNDFQKGDIAEGYSVSREKKESFPLTVTSAQKNPTAFYLCASSMPVSPLHFGNGTRLTVT.

As concerns this clone: Other DNA sequences in the sample encode the same CDR3. This rearrangement joins TRBV5-1 to TRBJ1-2; TRBD1 agrees at 7 bases. With 0 bases clipped from V and 4 bases from J, the junction kept 3 bases outside the gene matches. Germline V gives CDR1 SGHRS, CDR2 YFSETQ. CDR3 length: 14 residues. The CDR3 spells CASSLDRGAYGYTF. The CDR3 region has the DNA TGCGCCAGCAGCTTGGACAGGGGTGCCTATGGCTACACCTTC.

The chain is built from TRBV12-3 or TRBV12-4 and TRBJ1-5, with 8 bases lining up with TRBD1. V shed 5 bases, J shed 6 bases, and the junction held 3 bases outside the gene matches. The CDR3 runs to 13 residues. The CDR3: CASSGTGGQPQHF. CDR3 coding DNA: TGTGCCAGCAGTGGGACAGGAGGTCAGCCCCAGCATTTT.

This clone turned up a few times. The chain joins TRBV25-1 to TRBJ1-1, with TRBD1 identical over 10 bases. Germline V CDR1 and CDR2: MGHDK, SYGVNS. Trimming cost V 8 bases and J 6 bases; bases outside gene matches: 6. The CDR3 consists of 13 residues. CDR3 in DNA: TGTGCCAGCGCCAGGGACAGGGGCTCTGAAGCTTTCTTT. It translates to CASARDRGSEAFF.

The chain links TRBV6-2 or TRBV6-3 to TRBJ2-1; the D gene is possibly TRBD2 (7 bases). V was cut by 0 bases and J by 6 bases, with 12 bases left in between. CDR1 is MNHEY and CDR2 is SVGEGT in the germline V gene. The CDR3 length is 15 residues. The CDR3 protein is CASSYSGGGFNEQFF. Written as DNA, the CDR3 is TGTGCCAGCAGTTACTCCGGCGGGGGCTTCAATGAGCAGTTCTTC.

The chain has TRBV7-8 and TRBJ2-5; D gene unclear. This CDR3 comprises 14 residues. CDR1 is SGHVS and CDR2 is FQNEAQ in the germline V gene. Trimming pared 1 base from V and 1 base from J, leaving 7 bases between. This chain's CDR3 is CASSLGATQETQYF. For the CDR3, the DNA is TGTGCCAGCAGCTTAGGCGCTACCCAAGAGACCCAGTACTTC.

V usage is TRBV7-9 and J usage is TRBJ1-6; no reliable D call. The CDR3 length is 12 residues. Germline-derived CDR1 and CDR2 are SEHNR and FQNEAQ (reference sequence). V lost 4 bases, J lost 6 bases, and 4 bases lay in between. The CDR3 loop reads CASSWGNSPLHF. The CDR3, as DNA: TGTGCCAGCAGCTGGGGTAATTCACCCCTCCACTTT. The entire variable domain, with the rest obtained from reference TRBV7-9 and TRBJ1-6, is as follows: DTGVSQNPRHKITKRGQNVTFRCDPISEHNRLYWYRQTLGQGPEFLTYFQNEAQLEKSRLLSDRFSAERPKGSFSTLEIQRTEQGDSAMYLCASSWGNSPLHFGNGTRLTVT.

V usage is TRBV4-3 and J usage is TRBJ2-7; possible D gene TRBD1, 6 bases. The V gene's germline CDR1 is LGHNA and CDR2 YSLEER. This CDR3 comprises 14 residues. The V end lost 1 base, the J end lost 3 bases, and 10 bases lay between the germline ends. CDR3 in DNA: TGCGCCAGCAGCCAAGCATGGGGGCTCTACGAGCAGTACTTC. It codes for CASSQAWGLYEQYF.

The chain has TRBV27 and TRBJ1-6, with TRBD1 matching 9 bases. Germline V gene data show CDR1 as MNHEY and CDR2 as SMNVEV (reference sequence). The CDR3 has 15 amino acids. V gave up 5 bases and J gave up 10 bases; unmatched junction bases: 9. The CDR3 sequence: CASSPGTGSQSPLHF. CDR3 bases: TGTGCCAGCAGTCCCGGGACAGGGTCTCAGTCACCCCTCCACTTT.

The chain carries TRBV5-1 and TRBJ1-1; 8 positions match TRBD1. V lost 2 bases and J lost 2; bases outside the gene matches: 8. The V gene's germline CDR1 is SGHRS and CDR2 YFSETQ. This CDR3 is built from 16 residues. The CDR3 sequence: CASSFPLTGVNTEAFF. CDR3 nucleotide sequence: TGCGCCAGCAGCTTTCCCCTGACAGGGGTAAACACTGAAGCTTTCTTT.

The CDR3 protein is CASSQDRAGQGANYGYTF. The CDR3 bases are TGCGCCAGCAGCCAAGATAGGGCGGGACAGGGGGCCAACTATGGCTACACCTTC. The chain carries TRBV4-1 and TRBJ1-2; 12 nucleotides align to TRBD1. Per germline, CDR1 MGHRA and CDR2 YSYEKL. V lost 0 bases to trimming and J lost 2 bases; unmatched junction nucleotides: 7. This CDR3 comprises 18 residues.

This clone is labeled medium-sized. The gene calls are TRBV4-2 and TRBJ1-2; 7 bases fit TRBD1. The V and J ends lost 3 bases and 8 bases, in that order; junction bases with no gene match: 6. This CDR3 comprises 13 residues. The germline gives CDR1 LGHNA, CDR2 YNFKEQ. The CDR3 loop reads CASSHTGAGGYTF. The CDR3 nucleotides read TGTGCCAGCAGCCACACAGGGGCGGGGGGCTACACCTTC.

This chain connects TRBV2 to TRBJ1-6; the D is unclear. V lost 3 bases and J 10 bases, leaving 16 bases between the germline ends. Germline loops: CDR1 SNHLY, CDR2 FYNNEI. The CDR3 extends over 15 amino acids. The CDR3 DNA follows: TGTGCCAGCAGTGATAGTCGGCCTGGAGCGTCACCCCTCCACTTT. This gives the protein CASSDSRPGASPLHF.